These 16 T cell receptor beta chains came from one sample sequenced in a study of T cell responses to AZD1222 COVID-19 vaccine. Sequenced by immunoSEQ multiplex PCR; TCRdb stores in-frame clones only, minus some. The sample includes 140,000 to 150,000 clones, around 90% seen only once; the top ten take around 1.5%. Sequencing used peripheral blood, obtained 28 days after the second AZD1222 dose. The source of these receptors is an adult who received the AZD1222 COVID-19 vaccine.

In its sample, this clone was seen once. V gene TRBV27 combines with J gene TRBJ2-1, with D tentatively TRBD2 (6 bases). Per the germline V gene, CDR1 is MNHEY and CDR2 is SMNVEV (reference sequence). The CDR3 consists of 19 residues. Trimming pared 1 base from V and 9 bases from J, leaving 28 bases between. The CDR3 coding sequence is TGTGCCAGCAGTTTATTCAGCGGTAGCGCACACTACCTGGGGGGTGAGCAGTTCTTC. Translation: CASSLFSGSAHYLGGEQFF.

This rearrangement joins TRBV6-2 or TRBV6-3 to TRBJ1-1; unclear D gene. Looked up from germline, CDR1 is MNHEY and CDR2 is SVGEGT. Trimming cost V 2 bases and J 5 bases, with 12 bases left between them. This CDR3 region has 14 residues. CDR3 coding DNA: TGTGCCAGCAGTTACCGGACCGTCGGTACTGAAGCTTTCTTT. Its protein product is CASSYRTVGTEAFF.

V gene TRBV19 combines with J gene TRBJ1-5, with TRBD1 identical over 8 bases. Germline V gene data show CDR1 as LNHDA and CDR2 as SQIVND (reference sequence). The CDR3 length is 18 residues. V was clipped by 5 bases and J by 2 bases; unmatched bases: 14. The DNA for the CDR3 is TGTGCCAGTAGTTTGCGGACAGGGAGAGCTATAGGCAATCAGCCCCAGCATTTT. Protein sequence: CASSLRTGRAIGNQPQHF.

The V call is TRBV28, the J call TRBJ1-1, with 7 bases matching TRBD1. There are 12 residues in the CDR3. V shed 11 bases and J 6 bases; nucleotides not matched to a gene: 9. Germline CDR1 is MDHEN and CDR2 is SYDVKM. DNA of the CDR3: TGTGCCGGGAGAAACAGGGGTGCTGAAGCTTTCTTT. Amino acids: CAGRNRGAEAFF.

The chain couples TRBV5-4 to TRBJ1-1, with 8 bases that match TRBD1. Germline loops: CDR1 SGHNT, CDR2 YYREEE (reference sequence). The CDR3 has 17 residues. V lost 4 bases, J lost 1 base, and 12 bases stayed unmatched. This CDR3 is CASSKGAGGASNTEAFF. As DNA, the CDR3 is TGTGCCAGCAGCAAAGGGGCAGGGGGCGCATCGAACACTGAAGCTTTCTTT.

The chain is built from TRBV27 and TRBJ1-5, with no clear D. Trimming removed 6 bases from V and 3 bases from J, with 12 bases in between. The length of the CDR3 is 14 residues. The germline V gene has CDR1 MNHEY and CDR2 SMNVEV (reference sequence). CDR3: CASSRQGANQPQHF. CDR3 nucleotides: TGTGCCAGCAGCCGCCAAGGTGCCAATCAGCCCCAGCATTTT.

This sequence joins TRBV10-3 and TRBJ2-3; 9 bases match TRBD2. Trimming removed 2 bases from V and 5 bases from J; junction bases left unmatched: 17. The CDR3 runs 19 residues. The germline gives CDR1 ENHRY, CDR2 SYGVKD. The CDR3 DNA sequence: TGTGCCATCAGTGAGGCAGGGGGGACTAGCCTCAGGGAAGTAGATACGCAGTATTTT. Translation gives CAISEAGGTSLREVDTQYF.

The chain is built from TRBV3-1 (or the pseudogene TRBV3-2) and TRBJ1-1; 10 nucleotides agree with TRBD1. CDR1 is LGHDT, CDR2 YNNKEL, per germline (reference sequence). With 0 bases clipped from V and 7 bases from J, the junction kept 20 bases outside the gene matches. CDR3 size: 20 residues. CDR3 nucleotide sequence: TGTGCCAGCAGCCAAGATATTCGCCCCCGGGACAGGGGTAGGGAGGGTGAAGCTTTCTTT. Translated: CASSQDIRPRDRGREGEAFF.

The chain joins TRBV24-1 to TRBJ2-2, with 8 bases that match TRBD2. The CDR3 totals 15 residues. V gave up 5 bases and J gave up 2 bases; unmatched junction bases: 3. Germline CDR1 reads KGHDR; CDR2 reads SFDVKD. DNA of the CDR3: TGTGCCACCAGTGGTCTAGCGGGCAACACCGGGGAGCTGTTTTTT. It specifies CATSGLAGNTGELFF.

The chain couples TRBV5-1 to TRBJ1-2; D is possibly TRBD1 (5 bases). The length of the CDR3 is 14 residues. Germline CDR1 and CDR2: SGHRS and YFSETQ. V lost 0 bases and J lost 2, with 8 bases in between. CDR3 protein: CASSLVGGNYGYTF. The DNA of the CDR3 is TGCGCCAGCAGCTTGGTTGGGGGAAACTATGGCTACACCTTC.

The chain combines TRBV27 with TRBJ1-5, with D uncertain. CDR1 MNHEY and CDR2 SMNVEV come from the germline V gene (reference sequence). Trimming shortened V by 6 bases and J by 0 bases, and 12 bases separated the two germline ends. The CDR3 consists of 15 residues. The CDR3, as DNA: TGTGCCAGCAGGTCCCAGCAGGATAGCAATCAGCCCCAGCATTTT. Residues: CASRSQQDSNQPQHF.

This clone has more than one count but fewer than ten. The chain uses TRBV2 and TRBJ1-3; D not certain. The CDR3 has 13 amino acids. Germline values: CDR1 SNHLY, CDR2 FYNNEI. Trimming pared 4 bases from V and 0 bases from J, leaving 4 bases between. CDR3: CASSAVSGNTIYF. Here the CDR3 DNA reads TGTGCCAGCAGTGCAGTCTCTGGAAACACCATATATTTT.

This chain's CDR3 is CASSSARQGGIAFF. In DNA, the CDR3 is TGTGCCAGCAGTTCCGCCCGACAGGGGGGGATAGCTTTCTTT. The chain is built from TRBV28 and TRBJ1-1, with 9 bases matching TRBD1. J gave up 10 bases and V 4 bases, and 10 bases lay outside the gene matches. The germline gives CDR1 MDHEN, CDR2 SYDVKM. The CDR3 covers 14 residues.

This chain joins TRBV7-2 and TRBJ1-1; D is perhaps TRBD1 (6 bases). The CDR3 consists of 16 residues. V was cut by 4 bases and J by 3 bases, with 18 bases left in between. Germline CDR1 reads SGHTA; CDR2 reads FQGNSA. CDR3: CASSSNTGKADTEAFF. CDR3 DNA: TGTGCCAGCAGCTCTAACACAGGGAAGGCTGACACTGAAGCTTTCTTT.

The DNA of the CDR3 is TGTGCCAGGGCGTCCTTTGACTATGGCTACACCTTC. Translation gives CARASFDYGYTF. This chain links TRBV27 with TRBJ1-2; no clear D. Germline V CDR1 and CDR2: MNHEY, SMNVEV (reference sequence). The ends were cut back, 9 bases at V and 3 bases at J, with 11 bases in the middle. This CDR3 has 12 amino acids.

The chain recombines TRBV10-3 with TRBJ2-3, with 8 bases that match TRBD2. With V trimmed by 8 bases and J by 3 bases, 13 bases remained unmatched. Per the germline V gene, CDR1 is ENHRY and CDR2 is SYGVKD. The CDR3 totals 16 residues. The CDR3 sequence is CAISDLGGGYTDTQYF. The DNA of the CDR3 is TGTGCCATCTCTGACCTCGGGGGGGGGTATACAGATACGCAGTATTTT.